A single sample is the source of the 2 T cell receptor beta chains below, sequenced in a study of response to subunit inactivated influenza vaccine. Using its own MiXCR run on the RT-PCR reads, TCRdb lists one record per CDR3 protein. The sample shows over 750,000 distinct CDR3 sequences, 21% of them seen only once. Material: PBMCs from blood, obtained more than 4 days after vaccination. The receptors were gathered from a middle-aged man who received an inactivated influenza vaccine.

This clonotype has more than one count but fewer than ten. The DNA for the CDR3 is TGTGCCAGCAGCAACCACCGACAGGTGTACAATGAGCAGTTCTTC. It specifies CASSNHRQVYNEQFF. This chain links TRBV7-6 with TRBJ2-1; D might be TRBD1 (6 bases). The CDR3 runs to 15 residues. Germline loops: CDR1 SGHVS, CDR2 FNYEAQ. Trimming removed 5 bases at V and 4 bases at J, with 15 bases between. Combining the CDR3 with reference TRBV7-6 and TRBJ2-1 gives the whole variable domain GAGVSQSPRYKVTKRGQDVALRCDPISGHVSLYWYRQALGQGPEFLTYFNYEAQQDKSGLPNDRFSAERPEGSISTLTIQRTEQRDSAMYRCASSNHRQVYNEQFFGPGTRLTVL.

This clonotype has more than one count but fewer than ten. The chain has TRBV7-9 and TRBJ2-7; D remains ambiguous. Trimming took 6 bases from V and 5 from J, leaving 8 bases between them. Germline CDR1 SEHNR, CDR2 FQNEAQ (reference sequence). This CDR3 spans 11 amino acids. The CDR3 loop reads CASRGSHEQYF. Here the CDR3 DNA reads TGTGCCAGCAGGGGTTCCCACGAGCAGTACTTC.